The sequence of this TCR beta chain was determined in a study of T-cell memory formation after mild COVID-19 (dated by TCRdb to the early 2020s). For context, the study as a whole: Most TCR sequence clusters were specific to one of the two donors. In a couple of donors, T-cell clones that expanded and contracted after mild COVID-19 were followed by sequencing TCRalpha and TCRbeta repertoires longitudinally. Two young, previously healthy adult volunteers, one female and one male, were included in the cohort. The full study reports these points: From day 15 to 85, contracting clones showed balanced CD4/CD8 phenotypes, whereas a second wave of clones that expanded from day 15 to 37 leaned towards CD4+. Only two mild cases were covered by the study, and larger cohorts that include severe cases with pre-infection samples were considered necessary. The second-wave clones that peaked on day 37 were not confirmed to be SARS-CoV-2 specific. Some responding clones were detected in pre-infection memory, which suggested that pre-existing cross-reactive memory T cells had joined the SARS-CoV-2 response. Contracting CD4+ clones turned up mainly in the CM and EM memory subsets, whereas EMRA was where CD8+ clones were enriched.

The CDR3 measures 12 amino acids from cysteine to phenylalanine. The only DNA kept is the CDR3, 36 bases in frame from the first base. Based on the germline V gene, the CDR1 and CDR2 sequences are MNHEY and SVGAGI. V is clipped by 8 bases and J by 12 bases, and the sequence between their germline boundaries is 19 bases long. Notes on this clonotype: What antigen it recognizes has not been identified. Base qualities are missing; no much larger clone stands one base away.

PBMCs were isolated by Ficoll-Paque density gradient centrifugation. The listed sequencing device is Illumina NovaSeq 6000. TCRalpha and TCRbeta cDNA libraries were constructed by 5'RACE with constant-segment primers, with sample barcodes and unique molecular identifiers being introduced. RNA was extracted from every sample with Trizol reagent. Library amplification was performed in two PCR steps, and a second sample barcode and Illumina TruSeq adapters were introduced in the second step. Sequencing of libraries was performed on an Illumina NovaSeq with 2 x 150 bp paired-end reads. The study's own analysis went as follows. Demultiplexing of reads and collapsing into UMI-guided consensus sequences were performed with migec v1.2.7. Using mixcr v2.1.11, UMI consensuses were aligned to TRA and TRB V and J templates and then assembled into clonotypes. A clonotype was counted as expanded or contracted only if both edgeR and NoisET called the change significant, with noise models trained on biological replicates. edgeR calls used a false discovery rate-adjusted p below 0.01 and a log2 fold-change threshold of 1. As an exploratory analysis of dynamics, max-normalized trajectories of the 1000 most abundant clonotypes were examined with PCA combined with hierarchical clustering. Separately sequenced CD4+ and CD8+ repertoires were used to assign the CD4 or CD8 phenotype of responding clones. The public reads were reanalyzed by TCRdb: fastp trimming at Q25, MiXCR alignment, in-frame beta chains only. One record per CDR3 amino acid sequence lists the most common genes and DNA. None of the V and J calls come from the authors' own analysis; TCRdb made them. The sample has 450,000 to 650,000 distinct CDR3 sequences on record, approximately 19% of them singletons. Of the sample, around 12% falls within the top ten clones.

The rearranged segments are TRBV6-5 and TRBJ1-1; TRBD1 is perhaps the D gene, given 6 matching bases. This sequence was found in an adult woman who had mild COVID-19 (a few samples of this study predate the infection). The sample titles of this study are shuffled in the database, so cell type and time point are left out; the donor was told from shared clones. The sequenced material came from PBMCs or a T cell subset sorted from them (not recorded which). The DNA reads TGTGCCAGCGCCTTAAGGGGGAGGGGGACTTTCTTT. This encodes CASALRGRGTFF.